These 23 T cell receptor beta chains were sequenced from one sample in a study of identifying expanded T cells in peripheral blood (dated by TCRdb to the late 2010s). Library preparation used the immunoSEQ multiplex PCR assay. Imported from immuneACCESS, the table was reduced by TCRdb to in-frame sequences with V and J called. These copies leave out some clones; in studies compared against another copy, an unresolved V gene accounts for under half, and the cause of the remainder is not known. The sample has more than 75,000 clones on record, roughly 86% of them singletons. The ten largest clones represent 3.9% of the sample. The sequenced sample consisted of blood. The source of these receptors is a person aged 18-70 years in good health.

The chain employs TRBV19 and TRBJ2-1; the D is unclear. This CDR3 contains 13 residues. Per the germline V gene, CDR1 is LNHDA and CDR2 is SQIVND (reference sequence). The V gene lost 3 bases and the J gene lost 10 bases, with 13 bases spanning the gap. CDR3 loop: CASSITRSVEQFF. The CDR3, as DNA: TGTGCCAGTAGTATCACCCGCTCGGTGGAGCAGTTCTTC.

This clone has a single count. The genes are TRBV4-2 and TRBJ1-1, with D uncertain. The CDR3 is 15 residues long. V lost 0 bases, J lost 0 bases, and 8 bases lay in between. From germline, CDR1 is LGHNA and CDR2 YNFKEQ. CDR3 nucleotide sequence: TGTGCCAGCAGCCAAGAGACTCGGTTGAACACTGAAGCTTTCTTT. It encodes CASSQETRLNTEAFF.

This chain uses TRBV10-2 with TRBJ2-5; unclear D gene. The CDR3 sequence is 12 residues long. With 3 bases removed from V and 5 bases from J, the gap between germline ends came to 7 bases. The germline V gene encodes CDR1 WSHSY and CDR2 SAAADI. CDR3 in DNA: TGCGCCAGCAGTGAAGTGTTTGAGACCCAGTACTTC. It encodes CASSEVFETQYF.

Only one count was recorded for this clone. The chain uses TRBV29-1 and TRBJ2-5; D is perhaps TRBD1 (5 bases). The CDR3 has 13 residues. Germline V gene lookup returns CDR1 SQVTM and CDR2 ANQGSEA. Trimming pared 2 bases from V and 1 base from J, leaving 8 bases between. This CDR3 is CSVENRTQETQYF. CDR3 nucleotides: TGCAGCGTTGAAAACAGGACCCAAGAGACCCAGTACTTC. Variable domain in full (rest from reference TRBV29-1 and TRBJ2-5): SAVISQKPSRDICQRGTSLTIQCQVDSQVTMMFWYRQQPGQSLTLIATANQGSEATYESGFVIDKFPISRPNLTFSTLTVSNMSPEDSSIYLCSVENRTQETQYFGPGTRLLVL.

The rearrangement uses TRBV9 and TRBJ1-5; 8 bases are a match to TRBD1. This CDR3 has 15 residues. The V segment lost 4 bases and the J segment 2 bases; nucleotides outside the gene matches: 5. The germline gives CDR1 SGDLS, CDR2 YYNGEE. The CDR3: CASSYRGSGNQPQHF. The CDR3 nucleotides read TGTGCCAGCAGCTACAGGGGGTCTGGCAATCAGCCCCAGCATTTT. Filled out from reference TRBV9 and TRBJ1-5, the complete variable domain reads DSGVTQTPKHLITATGQRVTLRCSPRSGDLSVYWYQQSLDQGLQFLIQYYNGEERAKGNILERFSAQQFPDLHSELNLSSLELGDSALYFCASSYRGSGNQPQHFGDGTRLSIL.

This clone was counted a single time. The V and J genes are TRBV2 and TRBJ1-6; weak D call: TRBD1 (6 bases). With 7 bases removed from V and 6 bases from J, the gap between germline ends came to 16 bases. The CDR3 is made up of 15 amino acids. CDR1 and CDR2 from the germline V gene are SNHLY and FYNNEI. The CDR3 region is CASTGQSPLNSPLHF. The CDR3 nucleotides read TGTGCCAGCACTGGACAGTCCCCCCTTAATTCACCCCTCCACTTT.

In DNA form, the CDR3 reads TGCGCCAGCAGCTTGGTACAAGAGACCCAGTACTTC. Translation: CASSLVQETQYF. This chain connects TRBV5-1 to TRBJ2-5; D remains ambiguous. Germline assignment: CDR1 SGHRS and CDR2 YFSETQ. The CDR3 loop spans 12 amino acids. The V end was cut by 0 bases, the J end by 2 bases, with 2 bases between.

The CDR3 sequence is CASSMGQGEQYF. The CDR3 region has the DNA TGTGCCAGTAGTATGGGCCAGGGCGAGCAGTACTTC. This chain connects TRBV19 to TRBJ2-7; D perhaps matches TRBD1 (5 bases). Germline V gives CDR1 LNHDA, CDR2 SQIVND (reference sequence). Trimming pared 3 bases from V and 6 bases from J, leaving 9 bases between. CDR3 length: 12 amino acids.

The V and J genes are TRBV5-4 and TRBJ2-1; TRBD1 matches at 12 bases. The CDR3 extends over 14 amino acids. From germline, CDR1 is SGHNT and CDR2 YYREEE (reference sequence). V shed 3 bases and J 10 bases; nucleotides not matched to a gene: 5. This CDR3 is CASSSGQGAREQFF. DNA for the CDR3: TGTGCCAGCAGCTCGGGACAGGGGGCGAGGGAGCAGTTCTTC. Filled out from reference TRBV5-4 and TRBJ2-1, the complete variable domain reads ETGVTQSPTHLIKTRGQQVTLRCSSQSGHNTVSWYQQALGQGPQFIFQYYREEENGRGNFPPRFSGLQFPNYSSELNVNALELDDSALYLCASSSGQGAREQFFGPGTRLTVL.

V is TRBV10-1 and J is TRBJ1-4; TRBD1 might be the D (6 bases). Germline V gene sequence: CDR1 WNHNN, CDR2 SYGVQD (reference sequence). The CDR3 spans 16 residues. Between the trimmed V and J ends, which lost 11 bases and 8 bases, there was a span of 27 bases. The CDR3 is CAPLQSSGHREEKLFF. DNA of the CDR3: TGCGCCCCCCTCCAGAGTTCGGGACACCGAGAGGAAAAACTGTTTTTT.

The gene calls are TRBV2 and TRBJ2-7, with D perhaps TRBD1 (6 bases). Germline V gene lookup returns CDR1 SNHLY and CDR2 FYNNEI. V was shortened by 7 bases and J by 2 bases, with 18 bases between the two germline ends. CDR3 size: 15 residues. Written as DNA, the CDR3 is TGTGCCAGCAAAGAGGGACATCATTCCCCCTACGAGCAGTACTTC. Amino acid sequence: CASKEGHHSPYEQYF.

Only one count was recorded for this clone. The chain joins TRBV4-1 to TRBJ2-3; D might be TRBD1 (6 bases). CDR1 is MGHRA and CDR2 is YSYEKL in the germline V gene. CDR3 length: 17 residues. V lost 2 bases, J lost 0 bases, and 15 bases lay in between. Written as DNA, the CDR3 is TGCGCCAGCAGCCAAAACCCGAACAGGGTGAGCACAGATACGCAGTATTTT. Its protein product is CASSQNPNRVSTDTQYF.

V is TRBV18 and J is TRBJ1-2; possibly TRBD1 for D (5 bases). Per the germline V gene, CDR1 is KGHSH and CDR2 is LQKENI. V was shortened by 0 bases and J by 1 base, with 9 bases between the two germline ends. This CDR3 has 15 residues. DNA of the CDR3: TGTGCCAGCTCACCACCGGGACGGAATAACTATGGCTACACCTTC. It codes for CASSPPGRNNYGYTF. Combining the CDR3 with reference TRBV18 and TRBJ1-2 gives the whole variable domain NAGVMQNPRHLVRRRGQEARLRCSPMKGHSHVYWYRQLPEEGLKFMVYLQKENIIDESGMPKERFSAEFPKEGPSILRIQQVVRGDSAAYFCASSPPGRNNYGYTFGSGTRLTVV.

This chain joins TRBV23-1 and TRBJ1-3; TRBD1 aligns across 8 bases. TRBV23-1 belongs to the ORF category, with a function that is uncertain. The CDR3 runs 16 residues. Trimming cost V 2 bases and J 2 bases; bases outside gene matches: 5. The CDR3 region has the DNA TGCGCCAGCAGTCAACGCGACAGGGGCACTGGAAACACCATATATTTT. Its translation is CASSQRDRGTGNTIYF.

For the CDR3, the DNA is TGTGCCAGCAGCAAAGGGGGGGGACTAGCGGGATACGAGCAGTACTTC. Protein sequence: CASSKGGGLAGYEQYF. The chain joins TRBV21-1 to TRBJ2-7; the table's D gene call, TRBD2, was not cross checked with the DNA. TRBV21-1 is a pseudogene. The CDR3 has 16 residues.

The V call is TRBV29-1, the J call TRBJ1-1; D ambiguous. Germline-derived CDR1 and CDR2 are SQVTM and ANQGSEA. Between the trimmed V and J ends, which lost 4 bases and 1 base, there was a span of 7 bases. The CDR3 covers 12 residues. This CDR3 is CSVASGNTEAFF. CDR3 coding DNA: TGCAGCGTTGCTTCGGGGAACACTGAAGCTTTCTTT.

The chain couples TRBV4-3 to TRBJ2-4, with D perhaps matching TRBD2 (6 bases). CDR1 LGHNA and CDR2 YSLEER come from the germline V gene. The V and J ends lost 0 bases and 5 bases respectively, with 14 bases between them. The CDR3 sequence is 16 residues long. This CDR3 is CASSQDAQRGENIQYF. The CDR3 nucleotides are TGCGCCAGCAGCCAAGATGCGCAGCGCGGGGAAAACATTCAGTACTTC.

This clone has just a few counts. The genes are TRBV10-1 and TRBJ2-7; 9 nucleotides agree with TRBD1. After removal of 5 bases from V and 6 bases from J, the junction contained 11 bases not matched to a gene. Germline CDR1 WNHNN, CDR2 SYGVQD (reference sequence). The CDR3 is 15 amino acids. DNA for the CDR3: TGCGCCAGCAGTCAAACCGGGACAGGGCAGGGCGAGCAGTACTTC. Residues: CASSQTGTGQGEQYF.

The chain is built from TRBV30 and TRBJ1-1, with D possibly TRBD1 on 5 matching bases. This CDR3 has 15 residues. The V and J ends lost 7 bases and 5 bases respectively, with 23 bases between them. Germline CDR1 reads GTSNPN; CDR2 reads SVGIG (reference sequence). The CDR3 is CAYSTGGAGTTEAFF. DNA of the CDR3: TGTGCCTATAGTACGGGGGGTGCAGGGACGACTGAAGCTTTCTTT.

The chain links TRBV28 to TRBJ2-3, with D uncertain. The CDR3 is made up of 15 amino acids. Trimming took off 10 bases at V and 1 base at J, with 18 bases between the two ends. The germline V gene has CDR1 MDHEN and CDR2 SYDVKM. DNA of the CDR3: TGTGCCACCGTGGAAGGGATTTCACGCACAGATACGCAGTATTTT. Translating it yields CATVEGISRTDTQYF.

The gene calls are TRBV5-8 and TRBJ2-7; 8 bases fit TRBD2. Germline V gives CDR1 SGHTS, CDR2 YDEGEE. The CDR3 contains 14 residues. J was trimmed by 0 bases and V by 1 base; bases with no gene match: 0. CDR3 DNA: TGTGCCAGCAGCTTGACTAGCGGCTCCTACGAGCAGTACTTC. Its translation: CASSLTSGSYEQYF.

The gene calls are TRBV28 and TRBJ1-5; no firm D call. V lost 6 bases, J lost 0 bases, and 3 bases lay in between. Germline CDR1 reads MDHEN; CDR2 reads SYDVKM. The CDR3 sequence is 12 residues long. The CDR3 DNA reads as TGTGCCAGCAGGGTTAGCAATCAGCCCCAGCATTTT. Its translation is CASRVSNQPQHF.

The chain joins TRBV30 to TRBJ2-3, with 9 bases matching TRBD2. Trimming at V came to 0 bases and at J to 2 bases, leaving 6 bases not matched to a gene. Per the germline V gene, CDR1 is GTSNPN and CDR2 is SVGIG (reference sequence). The CDR3 sequence is 16 residues long. The CDR3 DNA is TGTGCCTGGAGTGTATCGTCTAGCGGGACCACAGATACGCAGTATTTT. Its protein is CAWSVSSSGTTDTQYF.